This T cell receptor (beta chain) was sequenced during a study of T cells in Graves' hyperthyroidism and ophthalmopathy. This clonotype was found many times. Amplified regions were TCR beta CDR3 sequences from RNA transcripts. In the first-round RT-PCR of the TCR CDR3, the HTBI primer set was used. TCRdb analysed the multiplex PCR reads with MiXCR anew, one entry per CDR3 protein. The sample lists about 640,000 distinct CDR3 sequences, just under 45% occurring once. Sequencing was performed on peripheral blood or thyroid tissue (not recorded which). The TCR comes from an adult man with Graves' disease, either hyperthyroidism or ophthalmopathy (not recorded which).

CDR3 DNA sequence: TGTGCCAGCAGGCCCTCGGGGGGCGGTAATTCACCCCTCCACTTT. Protein: CASRPSGGGNSPLHF. The chain links TRBV6-5 to TRBJ1-6, with a tentative D call TRBD1 (6 bases). CDR3 size: 15 residues. Between the trimmed V and J ends, which lost 6 bases and 6 bases, there was a span of 15 bases. Germline loops: CDR1 MNHEY, CDR2 SVGAGI.